This TCR beta chain was profiled in a study of T cell responses to AZD1222 COVID-19 vaccine. Note on this clone: Its antigen is still unknown.

General observations from the study: AZD1222 recipients seropositive at baseline numbered only five to seven. Spike-specific TCRs gained breadth and depth after people received two AZD1222 doses.

Data came from immunoSEQ multiplex PCR; TCRdb stores just in-frame clones and leaves some out. The sample contains about 200,000 clones, around 94% of which appear only once. Trimming shortened V by 3 bases and J by 6 bases, and 13 bases separated the two germline ends. Looked up from germline, CDR1 is SGHKS and CDR2 is YYEKEE (reference sequence). The CDR3 contains 13 residues. The TCR comes from an adult who received the MenACWY meningococcal vaccine as a control. Here the sequenced sample was peripheral blood, taken 28 days after the second dose of the MenACWY control vaccine. The chain has TRBV5-5 and TRBJ2-7; tentative D call: TRBD1 (5 bases). CDR3 region: CASSWGPGTEQYF. CDR3 bases: TGTGCCAGCAGCTGGGGCCCAGGTACCGAGCAGTACTTC.